This T cell receptor beta chain originates from a study of early T cells in non-severe SARS-CoV-2 infection (dated by TCRdb to about 2021). With respect to the entire study: Bulk RNA from unsorted whole blood was used for TCR sequencing, so alpha and beta chains could not be paired.

As regards this clonotype: Its antigen is currently not known. There are no base qualities to consult, and no much larger clone falls within one base.

What the authors observed across the whole study: Matching against VDJdb was skewed toward anti-spike CD8 responses, likely underestimated virus-specific expansions, and missed private and CD4 specificities.

The CDR3 measures 14 amino acids from cysteine to phenylalanine. Only the CDR3 DNA stays, 42 bases, in frame from base 1. At the junction V is shortened by 6 bases and J by 6 bases; bases outside the gene matches: 9. This was a case-control study nested in a cohort of healthcare workers in London, UK, who had nasopharyngeal swab PCR tests and blood samples taken every week. Healthcare workers were recruited between 23 and 31 March 2020, during the week of the UK lockdown, and were followed weekly for up to about 15 weeks. Library creation used 5' RACE. Sequencer: NextSeq 500. Unique molecular identifiers were attached to individual cDNA molecules in the TCR library protocol so that sequencing error and PCR bias could be corrected. Both TCR alpha and beta chains were sequenced, and tight co-correlation was observed between alpha and beta sequence abundances in each sample. The authors' pipeline ran thus. Decombinator V4 was used to perform V gene, J gene and CDR3 annotation of TCR sequences. TCRs were defined as expanded if a significant change between any two time points was detected under a Poisson model with p below 0.0001. Abundances of TCRs were expressed as counts per million after normalisation to the total number of TCRs sequenced in each sample. TRAV1-2 paired with TRAJ12, TRAJ20 or TRAJ33 defined MAIT TCRs, while TRAV10 paired with TRAJ18 defined iNKT TCRs. VDJdb, accessed on 1 November 2021, was searched for TCRs annotated for CMV, EBV and SARS-CoV-2, and TCRs annotated for more than one antigen were excluded. TCRdb reanalyzed the raw reads on its own, using fastp at Q25 for trimming and MiXCR for clone calling, and kept in-frame beta chains. Duplicate CDR3 protein sequences are folded into a single record with the most common DNA and genes. The authors' filters were not applied to this entry. In this sample the table shows around 58,000 distinct CDR3 sequences, under 15% of which occur a single time. Jointly, the top ten make up about 9.1% of the sample.

The sequencing used whole blood, collected at baseline. The receptor comes from an adult who was a healthcare worker with PCR-confirmed SARS-CoV-2 infection or an uninfected control (not recorded which). The sequence is built from TRBV12-3 or TRBV12-4 and TRBJ2-7, with 9 bases matching TRBD1. The CDR3 has the sequence CASRRQQGAGEQYF. The DNA is as follows: TGTGCCAGCAGGCGACAACAGGGGGCTGGCGAGCAGTACTTC.